The clone carrying this T cell receptor beta chain turned up a few times. This sample stems from a study of T cell repertoires in cytomegalovirus infection. From the reads, TCRdb called clonotypes with MiXCR, one entry per CDR3 protein. The profile shows just under 550,000 distinct CDR3 sequences, less than 30% of them singletons. Between the trimmed V and J ends, which lost 8 bases and 2 bases, there was a span of 10 bases. Germline CDR1 reads MNHEY; CDR2 reads SVGAGI. The CDR3 length is 13 residues. The sequencing sample was made of PBMCs. The origin of this receptor is a human donor in good health (CMV status not recorded). Some clones in this sample may be carry-over from other donors' samples. The chain joins TRBV6-5 to TRBJ1-5; a weak D match, TRBD1 (6 bases). CDR3 coding DNA: TGTGCCAGCTCCGGACAGCGCAATCAGCCCCAGCATTTT. It codes for CASSGQRNQPQHF.